The source of this T cell receptor (beta chain) is a study of blood T cell repertoires in COVID-19. With V trimmed by 5 bases and J by 8 bases, 13 bases remained unmatched. This CDR3 is built from 16 residues. Germline loops: CDR1 SNHLY, CDR2 FYNNEI. The method was immunoSEQ multiplex PCR; TCRdb's version includes in-frame clones alone and lacks a portion of them. The table records roughly 86,000 clones, around 86% of them present only once. This TCR came from a woman aged 70 to 79 with acute or convalescent COVID-19. Sequencing used peripheral blood. The chain links TRBV2 to TRBJ1-5; 9 nucleotides agree with TRBD1. DNA of the CDR3: TGTGCCAGCAGTACCGGGACAGGGATGGGGAAGGAGCCCCAGCATTTT. Amino acid sequence: CASSTGTGMGKEPQHF.